This T cell receptor beta chain was sequenced during a study of blood T cell repertoires in COVID-19. Study overall: Acute and convalescent COVID-19 specimens originated in the United States, Italy and Spain. PBMCs, B-cell-depleted T cells, or T cells were the source of the cDNA or gDNA that made up the material.

The V end was cut by 10 bases, the J end by 4 bases, with 19 bases between. From germline, CDR1 is MNHEY and CDR2 SVGAGI. The CDR3 is made up of 14 amino acids. Authors' methods: Reference gene primer amplification gave estimated nucleated cell counts. TCRdb's table, derived via immunoSEQ multiplex PCR, lists solely in-frame clones and lacks some. V and J calls and clone size follow that table, whereas D and trimming were derived from the DNA. Counted here are under 55,000 clones, around 86% occurring once; the ten biggest clones make up 25% to 30%. The rearrangement uses TRBV6-5 and TRBJ1-1; D call uncertain. What was sequenced was peripheral blood. The source of this sequence is a human donor in a cohort sampled during active COVID-19. Here the CDR3 DNA reads TGTGCCACTAAATTTGGTGTCGGAGGCACTGAAGCTTTCTTT. Translated: CATKFGVGGTEAFF.